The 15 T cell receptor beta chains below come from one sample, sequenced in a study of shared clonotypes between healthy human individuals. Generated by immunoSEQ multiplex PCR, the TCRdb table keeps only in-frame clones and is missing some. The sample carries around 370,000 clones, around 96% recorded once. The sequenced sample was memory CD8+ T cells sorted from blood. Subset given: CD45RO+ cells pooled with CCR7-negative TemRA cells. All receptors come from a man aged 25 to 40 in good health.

CDR3 loop: CASSQGGSTDTQYF. CDR3 nucleotide sequence: TGCGCCAGCAGCCAAGGTGGGAGCACAGATACGCAGTATTTT. The chain recombines TRBV4-1 with TRBJ2-3; D is unclear. This CDR3 has 14 amino acids. Trimming took off 1 base at V and 0 bases at J, with 5 bases between the two ends. Germline CDR1 is MGHRA and CDR2 is YSYEKL.

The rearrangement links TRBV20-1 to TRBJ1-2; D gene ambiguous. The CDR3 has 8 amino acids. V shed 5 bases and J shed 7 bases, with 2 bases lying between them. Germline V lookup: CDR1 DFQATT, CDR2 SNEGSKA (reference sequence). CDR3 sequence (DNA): TGCAGTGCTGGTGGCTACACCTTC. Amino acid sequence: CSAGGYTF.

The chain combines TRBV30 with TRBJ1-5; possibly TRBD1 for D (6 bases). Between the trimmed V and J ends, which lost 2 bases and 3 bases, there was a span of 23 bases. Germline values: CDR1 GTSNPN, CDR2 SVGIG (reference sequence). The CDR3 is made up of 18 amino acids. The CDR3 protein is CAWSPFDRRPLFNQPQHF. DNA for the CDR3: TGTGCCTGGAGTCCCTTTGACAGGCGACCACTTTTCAATCAGCCCCAGCATTTT. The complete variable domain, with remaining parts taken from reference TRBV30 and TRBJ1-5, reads SQTIHQWPATLVQPVGSPLSLECTVEGTSNPNLYWYRQAAGRGLQLLFYSVGIGQISSEVPQNLSASRPQDRQFILSSKKLLLSDSGFYLCAWSPFDRRPLFNQPQHFGDGTRLSIL.

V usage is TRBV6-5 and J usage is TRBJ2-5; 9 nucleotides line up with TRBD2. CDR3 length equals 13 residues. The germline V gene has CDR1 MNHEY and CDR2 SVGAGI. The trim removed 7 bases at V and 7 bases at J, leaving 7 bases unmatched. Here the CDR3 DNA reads TGTGCCAGCAAGGCGGGAGGGCCGGGGACCCAGTACTTC. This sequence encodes CASKAGGPGTQYF.

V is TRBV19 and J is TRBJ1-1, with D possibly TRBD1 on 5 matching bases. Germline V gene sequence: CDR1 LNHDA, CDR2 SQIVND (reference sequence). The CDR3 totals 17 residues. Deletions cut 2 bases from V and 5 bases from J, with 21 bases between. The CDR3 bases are TGTGCCAGTAGTATAAGTAATTGGGGCCAGGGAGGAACTGAAGCTTTCTTT. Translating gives CASSISNWGQGGTEAFF.

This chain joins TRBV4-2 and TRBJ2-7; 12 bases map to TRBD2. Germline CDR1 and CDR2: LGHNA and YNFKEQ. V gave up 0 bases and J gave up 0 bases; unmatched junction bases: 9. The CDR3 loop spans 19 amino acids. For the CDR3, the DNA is TGTGCCAGCAGCCAAGATAGGCTAGCGGGAGGGCCTAGCTCCTACGAGCAGTACTTC. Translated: CASSQDRLAGGPSSYEQYF.

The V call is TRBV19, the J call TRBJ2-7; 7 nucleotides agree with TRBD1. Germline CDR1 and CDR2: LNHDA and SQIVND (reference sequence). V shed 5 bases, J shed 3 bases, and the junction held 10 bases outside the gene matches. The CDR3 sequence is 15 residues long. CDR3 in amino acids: CASSARDSFFYEQYF. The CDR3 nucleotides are TGTGCCAGTAGTGCCCGGGACAGTTTTTTCTACGAGCAGTACTTC.

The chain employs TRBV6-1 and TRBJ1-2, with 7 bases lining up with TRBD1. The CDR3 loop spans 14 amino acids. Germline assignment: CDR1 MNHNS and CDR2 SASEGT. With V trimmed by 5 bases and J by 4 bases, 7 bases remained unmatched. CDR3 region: CASSNQQGPYGYTF. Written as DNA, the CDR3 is TGTGCCAGCAGTAACCAACAGGGGCCCTATGGCTACACCTTC.

This CDR3 reads CAMTNGQGDQYF. The CDR3 DNA follows: TGTGCCATGACAAACGGACAGGGGGACCAGTACTTC. V usage is TRBV6-7 and J usage is TRBJ2-5, with TRBD1 identical over 10 bases. TRBV6-7 is an open reading frame, and its role is uncertain. V was pared by 10 bases and J by 10 bases, with 9 bases of the junction left unmatched. The CDR3 consists of 12 residues.

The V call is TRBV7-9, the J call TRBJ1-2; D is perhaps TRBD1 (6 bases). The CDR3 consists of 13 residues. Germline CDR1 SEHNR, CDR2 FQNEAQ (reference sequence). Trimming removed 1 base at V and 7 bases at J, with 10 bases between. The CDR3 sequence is CASSLEGDGGYTF. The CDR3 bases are TGTGCCAGCAGCTTAGAGGGGGACGGTGGCTACACCTTC.

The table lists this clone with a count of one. The CDR3, as DNA: TGTGCCAGCAGTGATTTGGGGGGGCGGATGAACACTGAAGCTTTCTTT. Its protein product is CASSDLGGRMNTEAFF. This chain joins TRBV6-1 and TRBJ1-1; D possibly corresponds to TRBD1 (6 bases). Deletions cut 3 bases from V and 0 bases from J, with 14 bases between. This CDR3 spans 16 amino acids. Germline CDR1 and CDR2: MNHNS and SASEGT.

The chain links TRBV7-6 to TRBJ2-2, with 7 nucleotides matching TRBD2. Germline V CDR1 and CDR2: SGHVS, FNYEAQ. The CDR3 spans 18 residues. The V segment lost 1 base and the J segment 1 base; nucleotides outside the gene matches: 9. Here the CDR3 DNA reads TGTGCCAGCAGCTTAGTAACATGGTCGGGGGGGAACACCGGGGAGCTGTTTTTT. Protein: CASSLVTWSGGNTGELFF.

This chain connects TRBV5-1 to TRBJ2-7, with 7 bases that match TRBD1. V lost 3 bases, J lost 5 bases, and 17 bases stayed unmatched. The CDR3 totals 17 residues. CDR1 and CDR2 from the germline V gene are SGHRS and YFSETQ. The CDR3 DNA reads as TGCGCCAGCAGCTCATACGAACCCAGGGGGAGCACTGACGAGCAGTACTTC. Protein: CASSSYEPRGSTDEQYF.

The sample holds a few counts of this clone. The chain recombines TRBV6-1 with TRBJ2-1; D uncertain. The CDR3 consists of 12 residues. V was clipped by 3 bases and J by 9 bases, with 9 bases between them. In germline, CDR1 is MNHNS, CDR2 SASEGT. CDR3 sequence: CASSDPWIEQFF. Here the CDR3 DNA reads TGTGCCAGCAGTGACCCCTGGATTGAGCAGTTCTTC.

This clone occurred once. The CDR3 loop is CASRGTSGSNEQFF. As DNA, the CDR3 is TGCGCCAGCAGGGGGACTAGCGGGAGCAATGAGCAGTTCTTC. This sequence joins TRBV4-1 and TRBJ2-1; 14 bases are shared with TRBD2. This CDR3 contains 14 residues. After removal of 6 bases from V and 6 bases from J, the junction contained 1 base not matched to a gene. Germline assignment: CDR1 MGHRA and CDR2 YSYEKL.